This TCR beta chain was sequenced during a study of control samples from healthy donors and cancer patients. CDR3 length equals 12 residues. CDR1 is MNHEY, CDR2 SMNVEV, per germline (reference sequence). V was cut by 6 bases and J by 2 bases, with 8 bases left in between. Sequencing was performed with immunoSEQ multiplex PCR; in TCRdb, only in-frame clones are kept and a portion is missing. The repertoire holds roughly 98,000 clones, with approximately 82% as singletons. Sequenced: blood. The receptor's source is a woman aged 55-70 years in good health. This chain links TRBV27 with TRBJ2-7; D is possibly TRBD1 (6 bases). CDR3 residues: CASRGQAYEQYF. In DNA form, the CDR3 reads TGTGCCAGCAGGGGACAAGCCTACGAGCAGTACTTC.